This paragraph reports one T cell receptor (beta chain). TCR beta cDNA was reverse-transcribed from 500 to 550 ng of total RNA. The reaction used a constant-region primer and ProtoScript II reverse transcriptase. Each TCR beta library was derived from three nested multiplex PCR rounds that employed slightly modified ARM-PCR. A single record per CDR3 protein comes from TCRdb applying MiXCR to the multiplex PCR reads. Of 20,000 to 25,000 distinct CDR3 sequences in the sample, about three quarters were seen once. The sample comes from a study of tumor-infiltrating lymphocytes in primary liver carcinoma. Unsorted bulk tissue of about 18-34 mg yielded co-extracted RNA and DNA. Patients in the cohort were treatment-naive and living with chronic HBV infection. This clonotype was obtained from a woman aged 30 to 39 with primary liver carcinoma and hepatitis B virus infection. The sample taken for sequencing was liver tumor tissue from sampling region 1. Regarding subset: tumor region T1, superior pole.

The CDR3, as DNA: TGTGCCAGCTTACCGATAGGAAGCAAGGGGGGCTACGAGCAGTACTTC. Amino acid sequence: CASLPIGSKGGYEQYF. The chain carries TRBV18 and TRBJ2-7; D may match TRBD1 or TRBD2 (6 bases each). Trimming removed 7 bases at V and 3 bases at J, with 22 bases between. There are 16 residues in the CDR3. CDR1 and CDR2 from the germline V gene are KGHSH and LQKENI.